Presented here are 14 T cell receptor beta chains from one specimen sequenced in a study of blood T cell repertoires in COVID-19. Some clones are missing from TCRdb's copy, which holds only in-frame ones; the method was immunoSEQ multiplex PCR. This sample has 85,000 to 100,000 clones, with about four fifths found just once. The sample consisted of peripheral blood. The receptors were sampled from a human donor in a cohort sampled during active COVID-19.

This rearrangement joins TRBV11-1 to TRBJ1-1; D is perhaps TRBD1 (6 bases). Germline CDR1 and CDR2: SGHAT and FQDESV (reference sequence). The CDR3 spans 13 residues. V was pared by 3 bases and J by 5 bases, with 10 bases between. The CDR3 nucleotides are TGTGCCAGCAGCTTGACAAGGGGGACTGAAGCTTTCTTT. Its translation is CASSLTRGTEAFF.

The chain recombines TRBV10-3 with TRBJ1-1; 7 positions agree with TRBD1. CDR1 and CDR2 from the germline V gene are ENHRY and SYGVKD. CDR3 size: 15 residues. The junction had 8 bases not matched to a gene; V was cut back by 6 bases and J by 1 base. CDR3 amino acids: CAIRPTTGKNTEAFF. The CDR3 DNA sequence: TGTGCCATCAGGCCTACGACAGGGAAGAACACTGAAGCTTTCTTT.

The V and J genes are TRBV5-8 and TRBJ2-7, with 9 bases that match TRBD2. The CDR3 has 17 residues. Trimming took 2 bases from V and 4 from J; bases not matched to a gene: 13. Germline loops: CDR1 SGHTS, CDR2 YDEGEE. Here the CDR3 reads CASSFEEASGIGYEQYF. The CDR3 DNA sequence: TGTGCCAGCAGCTTCGAGGAGGCTAGCGGGATCGGTTACGAGCAGTACTTC.

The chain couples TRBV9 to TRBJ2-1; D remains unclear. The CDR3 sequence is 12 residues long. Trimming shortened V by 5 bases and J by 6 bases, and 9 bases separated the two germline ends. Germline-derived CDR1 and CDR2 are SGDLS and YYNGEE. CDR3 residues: CASSRRLNEQFF. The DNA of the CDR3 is TGTGCCAGCAGTCGGCGGCTCAATGAGCAGTTCTTC.

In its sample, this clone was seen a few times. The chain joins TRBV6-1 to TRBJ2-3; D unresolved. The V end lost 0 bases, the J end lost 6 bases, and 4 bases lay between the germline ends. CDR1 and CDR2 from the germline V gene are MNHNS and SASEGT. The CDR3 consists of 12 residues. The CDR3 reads CASSEAADTQYF. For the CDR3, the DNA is TGTGCCAGCAGTGAAGCTGCGGATACGCAGTATTTT.

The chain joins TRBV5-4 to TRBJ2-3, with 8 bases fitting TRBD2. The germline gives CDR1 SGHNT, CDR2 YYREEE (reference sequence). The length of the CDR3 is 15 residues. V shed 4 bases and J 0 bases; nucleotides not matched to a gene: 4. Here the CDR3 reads CASSIAGSSTDTQYF. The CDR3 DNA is TGTGCCAGCAGCATAGCGGGGTCTAGCACAGATACGCAGTATTTT.

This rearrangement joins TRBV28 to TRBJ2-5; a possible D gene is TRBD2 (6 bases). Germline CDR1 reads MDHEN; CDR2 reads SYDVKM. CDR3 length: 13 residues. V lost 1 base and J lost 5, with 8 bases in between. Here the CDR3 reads CASSLSGRETQYF. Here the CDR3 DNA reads TGTGCCAGCAGTTTATCAGGGAGGGAGACCCAGTACTTC.

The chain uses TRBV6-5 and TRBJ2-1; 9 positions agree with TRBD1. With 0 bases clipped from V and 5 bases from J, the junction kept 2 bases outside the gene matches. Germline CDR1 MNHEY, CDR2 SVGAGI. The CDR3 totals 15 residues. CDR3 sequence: CASSYSGQGNNEQFF. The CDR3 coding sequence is TGTGCCAGCAGTTACTCGGGACAGGGAAACAATGAGCAGTTCTTC.

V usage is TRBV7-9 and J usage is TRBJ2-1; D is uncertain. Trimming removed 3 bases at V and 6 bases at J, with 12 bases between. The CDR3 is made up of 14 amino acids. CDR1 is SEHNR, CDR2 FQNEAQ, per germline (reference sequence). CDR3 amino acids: CASSFPVQANEQFF. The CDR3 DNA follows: TGTGCCAGCAGCTTTCCCGTGCAGGCCAATGAGCAGTTCTTC.

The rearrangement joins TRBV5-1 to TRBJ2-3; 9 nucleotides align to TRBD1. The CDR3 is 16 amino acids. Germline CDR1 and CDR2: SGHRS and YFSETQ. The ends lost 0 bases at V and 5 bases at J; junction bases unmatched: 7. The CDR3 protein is CASSLAFGQGRDTQYF. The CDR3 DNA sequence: TGCGCCAGCAGCTTGGCTTTTGGACAGGGGAGAGATACGCAGTATTTT.

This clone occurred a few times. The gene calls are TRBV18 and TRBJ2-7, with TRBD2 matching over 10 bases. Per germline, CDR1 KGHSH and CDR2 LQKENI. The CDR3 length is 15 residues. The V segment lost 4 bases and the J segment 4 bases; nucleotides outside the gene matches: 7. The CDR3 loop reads CASSLAGGGTYEQYF. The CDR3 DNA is TGTGCCAGCTCACTAGCGGGAGGAGGTACATACGAGCAGTACTTC.

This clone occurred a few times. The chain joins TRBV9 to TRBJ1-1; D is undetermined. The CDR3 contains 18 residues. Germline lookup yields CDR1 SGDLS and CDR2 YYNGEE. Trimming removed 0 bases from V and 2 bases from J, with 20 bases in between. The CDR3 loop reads CASSVGPSGARRNTEAFF. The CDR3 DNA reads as TGTGCCAGCAGCGTAGGCCCCTCCGGAGCGAGACGAAACACTGAAGCTTTCTTT.

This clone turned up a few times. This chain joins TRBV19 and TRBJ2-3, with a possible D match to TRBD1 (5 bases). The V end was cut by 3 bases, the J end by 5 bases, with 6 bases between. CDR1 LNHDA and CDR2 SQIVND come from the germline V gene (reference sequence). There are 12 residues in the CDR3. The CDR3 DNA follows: TGTGCCAGTAGTATTCAGGGAGATACGCAGTATTTT. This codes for CASSIQGDTQYF.

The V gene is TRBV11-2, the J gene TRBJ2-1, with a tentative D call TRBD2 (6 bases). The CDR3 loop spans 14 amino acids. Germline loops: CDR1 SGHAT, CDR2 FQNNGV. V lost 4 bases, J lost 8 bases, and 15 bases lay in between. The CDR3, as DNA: TGTGCCAGCAGCTCGCCCCGGGGGTACCATGAGCAGTTCTTC. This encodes CASSSPRGYHEQFF. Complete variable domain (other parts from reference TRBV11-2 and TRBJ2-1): EAGVAQSPRYKIIEKRQSVAFWCNPISGHATLYWYQQILGQGPKLLIQFQNNGVVDDSQLPKDRFSAERLKGVDSTLKIQPAKLEDSAVYLCASSSPRGYHEQFFGPGTRLTVL.